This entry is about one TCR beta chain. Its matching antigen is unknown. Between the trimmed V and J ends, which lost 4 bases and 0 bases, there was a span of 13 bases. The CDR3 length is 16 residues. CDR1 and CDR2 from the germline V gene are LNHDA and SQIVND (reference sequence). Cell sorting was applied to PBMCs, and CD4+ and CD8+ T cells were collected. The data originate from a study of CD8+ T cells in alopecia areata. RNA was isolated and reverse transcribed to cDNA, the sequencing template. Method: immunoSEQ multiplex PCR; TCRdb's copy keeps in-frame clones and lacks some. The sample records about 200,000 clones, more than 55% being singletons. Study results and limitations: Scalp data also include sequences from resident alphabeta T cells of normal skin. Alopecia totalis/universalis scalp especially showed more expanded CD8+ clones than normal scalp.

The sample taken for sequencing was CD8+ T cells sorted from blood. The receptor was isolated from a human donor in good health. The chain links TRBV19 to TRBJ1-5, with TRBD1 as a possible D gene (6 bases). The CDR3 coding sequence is TGTGCCAGTAGTACAGAGGGGGGGTTTAGCAATCAGCCCCAGCATTTT. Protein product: CASSTEGGFSNQPQHF.